These 16 T cell receptor beta chains came from one sample sequenced in a study of T cells in Graves' hyperthyroidism and ophthalmopathy. Researchers took RNA transcripts and amplified the TCR beta CDR3 regions from them. A first-round RT-PCR of the TCR CDR3 used the HTBI primer set. TCRdb recomputed calls from the multiplex PCR reads with MiXCR, one row per CDR3 protein. The data show hundreds of thousands of distinct CDR3 sequences, just under 45% seen once. Sequenced: peripheral blood or thyroid tissue (not recorded which). The receptors come from an adult man with Graves' disease, either hyperthyroidism or ophthalmopathy (not recorded which).

This clonotype was counted only a few times. This rearrangement joins TRBV9 to TRBJ2-7, with 8 bases fitting TRBD1. The CDR3 extends over 16 amino acids. Germline V gene lookup returns CDR1 SGDLS and CDR2 YYNGEE. V was pared by 0 bases and J by 1 base, with 6 bases of the junction left unmatched. CDR3 sequence (DNA): TGTGCCAGCAGCGTAGATGGAGGACAGGGTTCCTACGAGCAGTACTTC. Translation: CASSVDGGQGSYEQYF.

This clonotype was seen at least ten times. This chain uses TRBV7-2 with TRBJ2-7, with a tentative D call TRBD1 (6 bases). The CDR3 spans 15 residues. V was trimmed by 6 bases and J by 1 base, leaving 16 bases between them. Germline loops: CDR1 SGHTA, CDR2 FQGNSA. CDR3 nucleotide sequence: TGTGCCAGCAGTGCTACCGGGACATCATCCTACGAGCAGTACTTC. It is translated as CASSATGTSSYEQYF.

V and J are TRBV19 and TRBJ1-1; TRBD1 is a possible D gene (6 bases). The CDR3 runs 14 residues. Trimming pared 5 bases from V and 1 base from J, leaving 11 bases between. Germline values: CDR1 LNHDA, CDR2 SQIVND (reference sequence). CDR3 residues: CASSWGLENTEAFF. For the CDR3, the DNA is TGTGCCAGTAGTTGGGGGCTAGAGAACACTGAAGCTTTCTTT. Full variable domain (remainder filled in from reference TRBV19 and TRBJ1-1): DGGITQSPKYLFRKEGQNVTLSCEQNLNHDAMYWYRQDPGQGLRLIYYSQIVNDFQKGDIAEGYSVSREKKESFPLTVTSAQKNPTAFYLCASSWGLENTEAFFGQGTRLTVV.

The chain carries TRBV9 and TRBJ2-5, with TRBD1 as a possible D gene (5 bases). The CDR3 has 15 amino acids. Germline assignment: CDR1 SGDLS and CDR2 YYNGEE. Trimming removed 4 bases from V and 5 bases from J, with 18 bases in between. The CDR3 here is CASSQDLKTVETQYF. Here the CDR3 DNA reads TGTGCCAGCAGCCAAGATCTTAAGACAGTGGAGACCCAGTACTTC. Filled out from reference TRBV9 and TRBJ2-5, the complete variable domain reads DSGVTQTPKHLITATGQRVTLRCSPRSGDLSVYWYQQSLDQGLQFLIQYYNGEERAKGNILERFSAQQFPDLHSELNLSSLELGDSALYFCASSQDLKTVETQYFGPGTRLLVL.

This clonotype came up many times. V gene TRBV5-1 combines with J gene TRBJ2-7, with 9 bases fitting TRBD1. Germline-derived CDR1 and CDR2 are SGHRS and YFSETQ. V trimming: 3 bases; J trimming: 5 bases; junction bases outside the gene matches: 6. CDR3 length: 14 residues. For the CDR3, the DNA is TGCGCCAGCAGCTGGGGGACAGGGATCGACGAGCAGTACTTC. It encodes CASSWGTGIDEQYF.

This chain uses TRBV7-2 with TRBJ1-4, with 8 bases matching TRBD1. Per the germline V gene, CDR1 is SGHTA and CDR2 is FQGNSA. The J segment lost 8 bases and the V segment lost 5 bases, leaving 10 bases of the junction unmatched. The CDR3 loop spans 15 amino acids. CDR3 loop: CASSARQGRGEKLFF. CDR3 coding DNA: TGTGCCAGCAGCGCGAGACAGGGGAGAGGGGAAAAACTGTTTTTT.

The table lists this clonotype with a few counts. The rearrangement joins TRBV9 to TRBJ2-5; possible D gene TRBD1, 5 bases. V was trimmed by 6 bases and J by 2 bases, leaving 17 bases between them. The CDR3 is 15 residues long. Germline loops: CDR1 SGDLS, CDR2 YYNGEE. CDR3 region: CASTRGQSPQETQYF. The CDR3, as DNA: TGTGCCAGCACCCGAGGACAATCCCCTCAAGAGACCCAGTACTTC.

The CDR3 bases are TGTGCCAGCAGCTCGAACCGGGAGTGGAACACCGGGGAGCTGTTTTTT. Its translation: CASSSNREWNTGELFF. This chain links TRBV7-9 with TRBJ2-2, with D possibly TRBD2 on 6 matching bases. CDR3 length: 16 amino acids. Trimming took off 4 bases at V and 1 base at J, with 13 bases between the two ends. Germline CDR1 reads SEHNR; CDR2 reads FQNEAQ (reference sequence).

This chain's CDR3 is CASSTGTGPGEKLFF. In nucleotides, the CDR3 is TGTGCCAGCAGCACTGGGACAGGTCCAGGCGAAAAACTGTTTTTT. The gene calls are TRBV7-8 and TRBJ1-4; 8 bases fit TRBD1. This CDR3 has 15 amino acids. Germline V gives CDR1 SGHVS, CDR2 FQNEAQ. V lost 5 bases, J lost 8 bases, and 10 bases stayed unmatched.

This clonotype was seen at least ten times. This sequence joins TRBV7-9 and TRBJ1-6; D not resolved. Germline assignment: CDR1 SEHNR and CDR2 FQNEAQ (reference sequence). Trimming left V 5 bases short and J 15 bases short, with 11 bases between. This CDR3 has 11 residues. CDR3 loop: CASSPGGNLHF. The CDR3 DNA is TGTGCCAGCAGCCCCGGTGGGAACCTCCACTTT.

The J gene is TRBJ2-2, the V gene TRBV4-3; D is unresolved. The V end lost 1 base, the J end lost 2 bases, and 5 bases lay between the germline ends. Germline CDR1 is LGHNA and CDR2 is YSLEER. CDR3 length equals 14 residues. CDR3 DNA: TGCGCCAGCAGCCAAGTCCTCAACACCGGGGAGCTGTTTTTT. This translates into CASSQVLNTGELFF.

The chain carries TRBV19 and TRBJ1-4; 9 bases agree with TRBD1. The germline V gene has CDR1 LNHDA and CDR2 SQIVND (reference sequence). J gave up 6 bases and V 5 bases, and 10 bases lay outside the gene matches. The CDR3 runs to 16 residues. CDR3 residues: CASSPKSTGGDEKLFF. The CDR3 nucleotides read TGTGCCAGTAGTCCAAAATCGACAGGGGGAGATGAAAAACTGTTTTTT.

In this sample, this clonotype turned up many times. DNA for the CDR3: TGTGCCACCCGGCGGGGACAGGGTTTGAGCAATCAGCCCCAGCATTTT. Translated, it gives CATRRGQGLSNQPQHF. V usage is TRBV15 and J usage is TRBJ1-5; 9 bases match TRBD1. This CDR3 comprises 16 residues. The germline V gene has CDR1 LNHNV and CDR2 YYDKDF (reference sequence). The V gene end was trimmed by 8 bases and the J gene end by 1 base; junction bases not matched to a gene: 9.

V gene TRBV12-3 or TRBV12-4 combines with J gene TRBJ1-3; no clear D gene. The CDR3 runs 16 residues. V was trimmed by 5 bases and J by 0 bases, leaving 14 bases between them. The DNA for the CDR3 is TGTGCCAGCAGTGAAGGTGGCCTTCACTCTGGAAACACCATATATTTT. Amino acids: CASSEGGLHSGNTIYF.

Only a few counts were recorded for this clonotype. The chain combines TRBV7-9 with TRBJ1-5; D not certain. V lost 4 bases and J lost 2, with 12 bases in between. This CDR3 is built from 15 residues. CDR1 is SEHNR, CDR2 FQNEAQ, per germline (reference sequence). Written as DNA, the CDR3 is TGTGCCAGCAGCTCCCCGGCGGGTGGCAATCAGCCCCAGCATTTT. It encodes CASSSPAGGNQPQHF. The full variable domain, with the rest looked up from reference TRBV7-9 and TRBJ1-5, is DTGVSQNPRHKITKRGQNVTFRCDPISEHNRLYWYRQTLGQGPEFLTYFQNEAQLEKSRLLSDRFSAERPKGSFSTLEIQRTEQGDSAMYLCASSSPAGGNQPQHFGDGTRLSIL.

V usage is TRBV5-1 and J usage is TRBJ1-2, with TRBD1 matching 9 bases. The CDR3 is made up of 14 amino acids. V gave up 1 base and J gave up 6 bases; unmatched junction bases: 4. CDR1 is SGHRS and CDR2 is YFSETQ in the germline V gene. This CDR3 is CASSLPGQGDGYTF. CDR3 sequence (DNA): TGCGCCAGCAGCTTGCCGGGACAGGGAGATGGCTACACCTTC.